This T cell receptor (beta chain) was observed in a study of blood T cell repertoires in COVID-19 (dated by TCRdb to about 2020). Some background on the complete study: Collaborator samples came from the United States, Italy and Spain and covered acute and convalescent phases of COVID-19. The material from the prospective study consisted of cDNA or gDNA derived from T cells, B-cell-depleted T cells, or PBMCs. Subjects who had been exposed to COVID-19, were actively infected with it, or had recovered from it provided the deeply sampled blood TCRbeta repertoires that made up the dataset. A freely available public database, intended as a resource for researchers studying the immune response to SARS-CoV-2, is where the repertoires were released. The samples were drawn from the first 160 participants of the ongoing ImmuneRACE study and from about 1,200 subjects provided by 6 global collaborators. A de-identified subject ID, COVID-19 status, age in years and sex were almost always included in the sample metadata. HLA class I and class II types, where available, came from metadata supplied by the sample provider rather than from assay-based typing. What the work shows at the level of the full study, not this receptor alone: How much clinical and demographic metadata was included differed by source and by participant, and the metadata was provided uncurated.

Samples from volunteer blood donors who had recovered from COVID-19 were contributed by a second Seattle source. Whole blood was collected in K2EDTA tubes by collaborating institutions according to the institutions' own protocols. For TCRbeta analysis, collaborator samples were shipped as frozen whole blood, as isolated PBMCs, or as DNA extracted from either sample type. With regard to this clone: Its antigen specificity is not known. Per-base quality was not reported, and no clone a single base away is much larger than it.

The immunoSEQ Assay, a bias-controlled multiplex PCR, was used to amplify TCRbeta CDR3 regions from genomic DNA. On the study's bioinformatics: The number of nucleated cells in each sample was estimated from the amplification of reference gene primers within the assay. To quantify the absolute abundance of each unique TCRbeta CDR3 rearrangement, sequence reads were collapsed and filtered. For each sample, productive Simpson clonality was calculated by taking the square root of Simpson's diversity index across productive rearrangements. The table comes from immuneACCESS by way of TCRdb, which keeps in-frame sequences with V and J called. Part of the clones is missing from these tables; in studies checked, under half for an unresolved V gene and the rest for unknown reasons. The V and J calls and clone size come from that table; D and trimming were worked out from the DNA. The sample table holds 200,000 to 250,000 clones, of which 87% were seen once. Around 12% of the sample belongs to the ten largest clones.

The germline V gene (reference sequence) supplies CDR1 MNHEY and CDR2 SMNVEV. V is pruned by 9 bases and J by 5 bases, leaving 10 bases of the junction without a gene match. The CDR3 measures 14 amino acids from cysteine to phenylalanine. Kept here is only the CDR3 DNA, which spans 42 bases and is read in frame from base 1. The sample taken for sequencing was peripheral blood. This chain joins TRBV27 to TRBJ2-7; TRBD1 agrees with 10 junctional bases. The source is a woman between 18 and 29 years old who had recovered from COVID-19. The DNA sequence is as follows: TGTGCCAGTGCAATAGGGACAGGGGTAAACGAGCAGTACTTC. Its translation reads: CASAIGTGVNEQYF.